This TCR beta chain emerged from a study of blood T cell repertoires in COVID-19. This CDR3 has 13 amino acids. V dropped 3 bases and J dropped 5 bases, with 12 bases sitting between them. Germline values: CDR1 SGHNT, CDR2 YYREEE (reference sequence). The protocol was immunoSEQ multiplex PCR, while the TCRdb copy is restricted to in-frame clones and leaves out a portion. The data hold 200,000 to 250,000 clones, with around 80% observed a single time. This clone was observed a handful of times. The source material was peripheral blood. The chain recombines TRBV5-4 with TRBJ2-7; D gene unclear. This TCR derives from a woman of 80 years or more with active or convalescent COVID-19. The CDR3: CASSWALRDEQYF. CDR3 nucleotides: TGTGCCAGCAGCTGGGCCTTAAGAGACGAGCAGTACTTC. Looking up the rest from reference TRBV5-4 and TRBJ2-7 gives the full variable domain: ETGVTQSPTHLIKTRGQQVTLRCSSQSGHNTVSWYQQALGQGPQFIFQYYREEENGRGNFPPRFSGLQFPNYSSELNVNALELDDSALYLCASSWALRDEQYFGPGTRLTVT.